This T cell receptor beta chain was obtained from a study of blood T cell repertoires in COVID-19. Whole-study context: COVID-19 samples collected from the United States, Italy and Spain covered acute and convalescent phases. Nucleic acid was either cDNA or gDNA, and it came from T cells, B-cell-depleted T cells, or PBMCs.

In the authors' methods: Using reference gene primer amplification, nucleated cell counts were estimated. The method was immunoSEQ multiplex PCR; TCRdb's version includes in-frame clones alone and lacks a portion of them. V and J calls and clone size are copied from that table; D and trimming were computed from the DNA. The sample shows around 370,000 clones, around nine tenths of them seen only once. Per germline, CDR1 SGHNT and CDR2 YENEEA. With 4 bases removed from V and 6 bases from J, the gap between germline ends came to 13 bases. CDR3 length equals 13 residues. The rearrangement links TRBV11-3 to TRBJ2-7, with a weak D call TRBD2 (6 bases). This clonotype originated in a woman aged 18-35 years who had recovered from COVID-19. Material for sequencing was peripheral blood. DNA of the CDR3: TGTGCCAGCAGCTCCCCGGGGGAAGCCGAGCAGTACGTC. Its translation is CASSSPGEAEQYV.